A single sample gave rise to the 14 T cell receptor beta chains below, sequenced in a study of immune evolution from preneoplasia to lung adenocarcinoma. Clones were read by immunoSEQ multiplex PCR, and TCRdb kept only the in-frame ones, dropping some. The table lists some 7,500 clones, 70% to 90% of them singletons, with approximately 2.7% in the top ten. The sequencing sample was made of FFPE minimally invasive lung adenocarcinoma tissue. The source of these receptors is a person of 80 years or more with lung adenocarcinoma.

The chain is built from TRBV4-1 and TRBJ1-1; unclear D gene. V shed 0 bases and J shed 11 bases, with 19 bases lying between them. Per the germline V gene, CDR1 is MGHRA and CDR2 is YSYEKL. The CDR3 covers 15 residues. DNA for the CDR3: TGCGCCAGCAGCCAAGATTGGGGAGAAAGGGTTTGGGCTTTCTTT. This sequence encodes CASSQDWGERVWAFF.

This chain links TRBV19 with TRBJ1-2; maybe TRBD1 (6 bases). The CDR3 spans 13 residues. Per germline, CDR1 LNHDA and CDR2 SQIVND (reference sequence). Trimming left V 6 bases short and J 13 bases short, with 21 bases between. CDR3 sequence: CASSRRDTGWGTF. DNA of the CDR3: TGTGCCAGTAGCCGTCGGGACACGGGGTGGGGCACCTTC.

The V and J genes are TRBV21-1 and TRBJ2-5; the table's D call TRBD2 went unverified against the DNA. TRBV21-1 corresponds to a pseudogene. There are 14 residues in the CDR3. The CDR3 spells CATPKRGAQETQYF. The CDR3 coding sequence is TGTGCCACACCCAAACGCGGGGCCCAAGAGACCCAGTACTTC.

The rearrangement uses TRBV12-2 and TRBJ2-2; the DNA was not compared with TRBD2, the D call given in the table. TRBV12-2 is deemed a pseudogene. CDR3 length equals 17 residues. The CDR3 bases are TGTGCAAGTCGCTTAAGAGAGGCGGAGGGGAGAACCGGGGAGCTGTTTTTT. It translates to CASRLREAEGRTGELFF.

The V call is TRBV18, the J call TRBJ2-1; D is uncertain. The CDR3 totals 13 residues. Trimming left V 0 bases short and J 10 bases short, with 10 bases between. CDR1 KGHSH and CDR2 LQKENI come from the germline V gene. The CDR3: CASSPPVGNEQFF. The DNA of the CDR3 is TGTGCCAGCTCACCACCGGTGGGAAACGAGCAGTTCTTC.

The V gene is TRBV5-6, the J gene TRBJ2-3; D unclear. CDR1 is SGHDT and CDR2 is YYEEEE in the germline V gene. The CDR3 length is 13 residues. V was clipped by 1 base and J by 6 bases, with 9 bases between them. The CDR3 protein is CASSLFNLDTQYF. DNA of the CDR3: TGTGCCAGCAGCTTGTTTAACCTGGATACGCAGTATTTT.

This chain joins TRBV6-5 and TRBJ2-2; 9 positions agree with TRBD1. J gave up 3 bases and V 8 bases, and 4 bases lay outside the gene matches. The V gene's germline CDR1 is MNHEY and CDR2 SVGAGI. CDR3 size: 14 residues. The CDR3 bases are TGTGCCAGCGGCGGACAGGGGTACACCGGGGAGCTGTTTTTT. Its protein product is CASGGQGYTGELFF.

This rearrangement joins TRBV11-3 to TRBJ2-1; no definite D call. The V end was cut by 0 bases, the J end by 6 bases, with 9 bases between. CDR1 and CDR2 from the germline V gene are SGHNT and YENEEA. The CDR3 totals 14 residues. CDR3 sequence: CASSLEVDVNEQFF. The CDR3 bases are TGTGCCAGCAGCTTAGAGGTGGACGTCAATGAGCAGTTCTTC.

V is TRBV7-2 and J is TRBJ2-7, with D hard to call. The CDR3 has 14 residues. With 3 bases removed from V and 8 bases from J, the gap between germline ends came to 17 bases. CDR1 is SGHTA, CDR2 FQGNSA, per germline. CDR3 loop: CASSLGPPGSKQYF. The CDR3, as DNA: TGTGCCAGCAGCTTGGGTCCCCCCGGGTCCAAGCAGTACTTC.

This chain connects TRBV28 to TRBJ2-7; weak D call: TRBD2 (6 bases). The CDR3 loop spans 15 amino acids. Germline V CDR1 and CDR2: MDHEN, SYDVKM. V was trimmed by 6 bases and J by 0 bases, leaving 15 bases between them. The CDR3 loop reads CASRHRLGPSYEQYF. The DNA of the CDR3 is TGTGCCAGCAGACACCGACTAGGGCCCTCCTACGAGCAGTACTTC.

The chain links TRBV6-1 to TRBJ2-7, with TRBD2 as a possible D gene (6 bases). Trimming shortened V by 4 bases and J by 2 bases, and 9 bases separated the two germline ends. CDR1 and CDR2 from the germline V gene are MNHNS and SASEGT. The CDR3 runs 13 residues. The CDR3 nucleotides are TGTGCCAGCAGTGTGGAGGGTACCTACGAGCAGTACTTC. Translating gives CASSVEGTYEQYF.

In DNA, the CDR3 is TGTGCCAGCAGCCGGGGAGAGGGACAGGGGGCGTCGGCGGGTGGCTACACCTTC. Its translation: CASSRGEGQGASAGGYTF. This rearrangement joins TRBV4-2 to TRBJ1-2, with 12 bases identical to TRBD1. Germline CDR1 and CDR2: LGHNA and YNFKEQ. With 4 bases clipped from V and 7 bases from J, the junction kept 16 bases outside the gene matches. The length of the CDR3 is 18 residues.

V and J are TRBV10-1 and TRBJ2-2; 7 bases line up with TRBD2. Trimming at V came to 6 bases and at J to 4 bases, leaving 5 bases not matched to a gene. The CDR3 spans 14 residues. CDR1 and CDR2 (germline): WNHNN, SYGVQD (reference sequence). The CDR3 here is CASSGLGRTGELFF. The DNA of the CDR3 is TGCGCCAGCAGCGGACTAGGCCGCACCGGGGAGCTGTTTTTT.

The chain recombines TRBV12-2 with TRBJ1-5; the table assigns TRBD1, which was not confirmed against the DNA. TRBV12-2 is a documented pseudogene. The CDR3 contains 15 residues. The CDR3 sequence is CATGAGDDGNQPQHF. The CDR3 bases are TGTGCAACCGGGGCAGGGGATGATGGCAATCAGCCCCAGCATTTT.